Listed below are T cell receptor beta chains from one sample, sequenced in a study of OX40 agonist ivuxolimab in advanced cancers. Sequenced by immunoSEQ multiplex PCR; TCRdb stores in-frame clones only, minus some. The sample yields roughly 100,000 clones, about 90% seen once. Sequenced here: CD4+ or CD8+ T cells sorted from blood, sampled in a trial of the OX40 agonist ivuxolimab. Source of these receptors: an adult with an advanced solid tumor such as melanoma, head and neck, liver or kidney cancer. CDR3s leave out the opening cysteine and the closing phenylalanine or tryptophan. The order of the fields is V gene, CDR3 protein.

v_call: TRBV29-1; cdr3_aa: SVEPRLAKSRANVLT
v_call: TRBV7-9; cdr3_aa: ASSHGDRARPLNEKLF
v_call: TRBV25-1; cdr3_aa: ASSELGGGAADTQY
v_call: TRBV6-5; cdr3_aa: ASTPQQGSYGYT
v_call: TRBV19; cdr3_aa: ASSMGTVQNQPQH
v_call: TRBV19; cdr3_aa: ASSIGTNSNQPQH
v_call: TRBV7-2; cdr3_aa: ASSLADLAKNIQY
v_call: TRBV5-1; cdr3_aa: ASSPGTGALPHEKLF
v_call: TRBV28; cdr3_aa: ASSSGSDIQY
v_call: TRBV10-1; cdr3_aa: ASSGSSGQTNTGELF
v_call: TRBV5-8; cdr3_aa: ASSHLPLSWEDRYTGELF
v_call: TRBV4-2; cdr3_aa: ASSQERGQGQPQH
v_call: TRBV28; cdr3_aa: ASSLSGNWALRQPQH
v_call: TRBV2; cdr3_aa: ASRYNSPLH
v_call: TRBV19; cdr3_aa: ASSTQGPSYNEQF
v_call: TRBV9; cdr3_aa: ASSVAAGGSVRGTGELF
v_call: TRBV7-3; cdr3_aa: ASSFAQGDTQY
v_call: TRBV4-1; cdr3_aa: ASSESSDRWRGEKLF
v_call: TRBV30; cdr3_aa: AWSVINSGNTIY
v_call: TRBV6-4; cdr3_aa: ASSDSGQGAGGYT
v_call: TRBV6-6; cdr3_aa: ASATAPNEKLF
v_call: TRBV4-2; cdr3_aa: ASSQGTGGRPGAYEQY
v_call: TRBV7-2; cdr3_aa: ASSTTTATHNNEQF
v_call: TRBV7-2; cdr3_aa: ASSLGSGGSPLH
v_call: TRBV28; cdr3_aa: ASRENTGELF
v_call: TRBV6-1; cdr3_aa: ASSTNRGNQPQH
v_call: TRBV2; cdr3_aa: ASRERTGGHSGANVLT
v_call: TRBV2; cdr3_aa: ASSEVANSPLH
v_call: TRBV30; cdr3_aa: ASKKGGTSYEQY
v_call: TRBV10-3; cdr3_aa: AISSGTHGYT
v_call: TRBV6-1; cdr3_aa: ASSGEQGASYEQY
v_call: TRBV27; cdr3_aa: ASSREMSTDTQY
v_call: TRBV7-2; cdr3_aa: ASSLTGMMSLNEQF
v_call: TRBV14; cdr3_aa: ASSPRSGGSLSEQF
v_call: TRBV13; cdr3_aa: ASSSTTDTQY
v_call: TRBV5-1; cdr3_aa: ASTWDSSYSPLH
v_call: TRBV7-8; cdr3_aa: ASSLVGTGFSNQPQH
v_call: TRBV9; cdr3_aa: ASSVGGGQSNSPLH
v_call: TRBV7-2; cdr3_aa: ASSSSGGAFEQY
v_call: TRBV4-1; cdr3_aa: ASRTPGQSGGDTQY
v_call: TRBV7-9; cdr3_aa: ASIQGSGANVLT
v_call: TRBV19; cdr3_aa: ASSTLGAGYTGELF
v_call: TRBV6-6; cdr3_aa: ASSYGPDTEAF
v_call: TRBV5-1; cdr3_aa: ASSLSPRQGTYEQY
v_call: TRBV2; cdr3_aa: ASRRDTNTDTQY
v_call: TRBV6-1; cdr3_aa: ASSGTDAGNTKTQY